Here is one TCR beta chain with its context. In the study's own analysis: The authors estimated nucleated cell counts from reference gene primer amplification. TCRdb's table, derived via immunoSEQ multiplex PCR, lists solely in-frame clones and lacks some. V and J calls and clone size come straight from that table; D and trimming were deduced from the DNA. The sample contains more than 150,000 clones, less than 90% of which appear only once. This record comes from a study of blood T cell repertoires in COVID-19. Study overall: Whether acute or convalescent, the COVID-19 samples came from the United States, Italy and Spain. Nucleic acid was either cDNA or gDNA, and it came from T cells, B-cell-depleted T cells, or PBMCs.

V lost 0 bases, J lost 10 bases, and 8 bases stayed unmatched. The CDR3 extends over 16 amino acids. CDR1 and CDR2 (germline): MNHEY, SVGAGI. The chain recombines TRBV6-5 with TRBJ1-6; 8 nucleotides align to TRBD1. The sequence was obtained from a man aged 18 to 35 with active or convalescent COVID-19. Sequencing was done on a sample of peripheral blood. CDR3 sequence reads: CASSYSSGGEGSPLHF. The DNA of the CDR3 is TGTGCCAGCAGTTACTCGTCAGGGGGCGAAGGGTCACCCCTCCACTTT.